This is a list of T cell receptor beta chains from one sample in a study of CD4 T cells in relation to SARS-CoV-2 and coronaviruses. These TCRs are of unknown antigen specificity. Only in-frame clones appear in the TCRdb table, and some are missing; sequencing was by immunoSEQ multiplex PCR. The sample has tens of thousands of clones; 82% are singletons. Input material: naive CD4+ T cells from PBMCs, cultured in vitro. These receptors originate from an adult with COVID-19. CDR3s include the opening cysteine and the closing phenylalanine or tryptophan. D genes are given only for firm matches. Size values are once, few and many counts, or a class for expanded clones, and some rows have none.

d_call	v_call	clone_size	j_call	cdr3_nt	cdr3_aa
NA	TRBV14	NA	TRBJ2-3	TGTGCCAGCAGCCAAGTGCGAGATACGCAGTATTTT	CASSQVRDTQYF
NA	TRBV5-1	NA	TRBJ2-7	TGCGCCAGCAGCTCCGCGGGCTACTCCTACGAGCAGTACTTC	CASSSAGYSYEQYF
NA	TRBV6-5	NA	TRBJ1-5	TGTGCCAGCATCTCCCGGACAGCTAATCAGCCCCAGCATTTT	CASISRTANQPQHF
NA	TRBV7-8	NA	TRBJ1-6	TGTGCCAGCAGCTACGAGGGGAATTCACCCCTCCACTTT	CASSYEGNSPLHF
TRBD2	TRBV11-2	NA	TRBJ2-5	TGTGCCAGCAGCTTAGGGTTATTTGTAGCGGGAGGTAGCGAGACCCAGTACTTC	CASSLGLFVAGGSETQYF
NA	TRBV7-3	NA	TRBJ2-1	TGTGCCAGCAGCTTGGACAAAGGCGTGTGGAGTGAGCAGTTCTTC	CASSLDKGVWSEQFF
TRBD2	TRBV6-5	few	TRBJ2-1	TGTGCCAGCAGTTACTCAAGCGGGACGGCGAATGAGCAGTTCTTC	CASSYSSGTANEQFF
TRBD2	TRBV28	NA	TRBJ2-7	TGTGCCAGCAGCCTTGGACTAGTGGGAGAGCAGTACTTC	CASSLGLVGEQYF
NA	TRBV20-1	once	TRBJ2-5	TGCAGTGCTAGCGGAGAGACCCAGTACTTC	CSASGETQYF
NA	TRBV2	NA	TRBJ1-2	TGTGCCAGCAGTGGCGACAGCCACTATGGCTACACCTTC	CASSGDSHYGYTF
NA	TRBV6-5	NA	TRBJ2-2	TGTGCCAGCAGTACGGACAGATACACCGGGGAGCTGTTTTTT	CASSTDRYTGELFF
TRBD1	TRBV4-1	NA	TRBJ1-2	TGCGCCAGCAGCCAAGACCACAGGGGTTATGGCTACACCTTC	CASSQDHRGYGYTF
TRBD2	TRBV4-3	NA	TRBJ2-1	TGCGCCAGCAGCCAAGGTCGGCGGGAGGGCCTTAGCAATGAGCAGTTCTTC	CASSQGRREGLSNEQFF
NA	TRBV7-3	once	TRBJ2-5	TGTGCCAGCAGCCTAAGAGGGGGGGCCCGGGAGACCCAGTACTTC	CASSLRGGARETQYF
TRBD2	TRBV13	few	TRBJ2-1	TGTGCCAGCAGCGGAGGACTAGCGGTTCAGAATGAGCAGTTCTTC	CASSGGLAVQNEQFF
NA	TRBV7-9	NA	TRBJ1-3	TGTGCCAGCAGCGGAAACACCATATATTTT	CASSGNTIYF
NA	TRBV5-1	NA	TRBJ1-1	TGCGCCAGCAGCTTGCCCTTGGAGGGAGGGGACACTGAAGCTTTCTTT	CASSLPLEGGDTEAFF
NA	TRBV10-3	NA	TRBJ2-3	TGTGCCATCAGTGAGTCGACTCAGAGCACAGATACGCAGTATTTT	CAISESTQSTDTQYF
NA	TRBV12-3/TRBV12-4	once	TRBJ2-1	TGTGCCAGCAGTCCACGAGCGAACAATGAGCAGTTCTTC	CASSPRANNEQFF
NA	TRBV3-1/TRBV3-2	NA	TRBJ2-6	TGTGCCAGCAGCCACAAATTGAAAACTGGGGCCAACGTCCTGACTTTC	CASSHKLKTGANVLTF
NA	TRBV3-1/TRBV3-2	NA	TRBJ2-3	TGTGCCAGCAGCCAACAAGCAAGCACAGATACGCAGTATTTT	CASSQQASTDTQYF
NA	TRBV9	NA	TRBJ2-1	TGTGCCAGCAGCGTAGTAACGGGAGTCACCTACAATGAGCAGTTCTTC	CASSVVTGVTYNEQFF
TRBD1	TRBV7-9	NA	TRBJ1-3	TGTGCCAGCAGCCGCGGGACAGGGGGAAACACCATATATTTT	CASSRGTGGNTIYF
NA	TRBV6-5	NA	TRBJ1-2	TGTGCCAGCAGAGTAGGACAGCTCTATGGCTACACCTTC	CASRVGQLYGYTF
NA	TRBV29-1	NA	TRBJ2-1	TGCAGCGTTGAAACCGGGATTACCTACAATGAGCAGTTCTTC	CSVETGITYNEQFF
NA	TRBV29-1	NA	TRBJ1-2	TGCAGCGTTGAAGCAGCCGGTAACTATGGCTACACCTTC	CSVEAAGNYGYTF
TRBD1	TRBV6-5	NA	TRBJ1-1	TGTGCCAGCAGTAGGTCCGGGACAGGGTATACGGCTTTCTTT	CASSRSGTGYTAFF
TRBD2	TRBV27	once	TRBJ2-5	TGTGCCAGCAGCGCGGGAAGCGGGGGCGAGACCCAGTACTTC	CASSAGSGGETQYF
NA	TRBV14	NA	TRBJ1-4	TGTGCCAGCAGCCAAGATTTACAGGGACGTGAAAAACTGTTTTTT	CASSQDLQGREKLFF
NA	TRBV2	few	TRBJ2-1	TGTGCCAGCAGGTTGAACGAGGGGAACAATGAGCAGTTCTTC	CASRLNEGNNEQFF
TRBD1	TRBV19	NA	TRBJ2-7	TGTGCCAGTAGTCGGACAGGGGATCACTACGAGCAGTACTTC	CASSRTGDHYEQYF
NA	TRBV12-5	NA	TRBJ2-3	TGTGCTAGTGGTCTAAACACAGATACGCAGTATTTT	CASGLNTDTQYF
TRBD2	TRBV5-4	NA	TRBJ2-1	TGTGCCAGCAGCTTGCCTCCGGGAGGTGGGTTGAATGAGCAGTTCTTC	CASSLPPGGGLNEQFF
NA	TRBV2	NA	TRBJ2-7	TGTGCCAGCAGTGAACTTAGAGGGACCCACGAGCAGTACTTC	CASSELRGTHEQYF
NA	TRBV28	NA	TRBJ1-2	TGTGCCAGCAGTTTATCCTTAGGGGGGAATGGCTACACCTTC	CASSLSLGGNGYTF
TRBD2	TRBV2	NA	TRBJ2-2	TGTGCCAGCAGTGAATCTAGCGGGAGAAAGACCGGGGAGCTGTTTTTT	CASSESSGRKTGELFF
TRBD2	TRBV15	once	TRBJ2-5	TGTGCCACCAGCAGAGAGGGAGGGAGAGAGACCCAGTACTTC	CATSREGGRETQYF
NA	TRBV29-1	few	TRBJ2-1	TGCAGCGCCCGAAGGGTAGAGACAGATGAGCAGTTCTTC	CSARRVETDEQFF
NA	TRBV7-8	NA	TRBJ2-7	TGTGCCAGCAGCTTTACAGGGACCTACGAGCAGTACTTC	CASSFTGTYEQYF
TRBD2	TRBV11-3	NA	TRBJ2-1	TGTGCCAGCAGCTTCGGCGGGACTAGCGGAGGCTACAATGAGCAGTTCTTC	CASSFGGTSGGYNEQFF
NA	TRBV7-2	once	TRBJ1-5	TGTGCCAGCAGCTTAGATCGTCTAAGCAATCAGCCCCAGCATTTT	CASSLDRLSNQPQHF
NA	TRBV19	NA	TRBJ1-6	TGTGCCAGTAGTATCTCTCCTGGGTCACCCCTCCACTTT	CASSISPGSPLHF